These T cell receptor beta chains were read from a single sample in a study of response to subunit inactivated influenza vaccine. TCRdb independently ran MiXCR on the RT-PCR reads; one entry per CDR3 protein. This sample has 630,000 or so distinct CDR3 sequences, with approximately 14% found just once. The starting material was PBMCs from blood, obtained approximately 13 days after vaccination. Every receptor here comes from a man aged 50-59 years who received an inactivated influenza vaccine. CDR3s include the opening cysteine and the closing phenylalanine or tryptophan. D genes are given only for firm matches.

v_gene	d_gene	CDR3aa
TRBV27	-	CASSRASLGSSYEQYF
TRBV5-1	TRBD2	CASGEGHPRGTQYF
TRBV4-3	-	CASSRGTVGHEQFF
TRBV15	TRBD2	CATSRDLGSGTYEQYF
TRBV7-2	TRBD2	CASSLALAEFTDTQYF
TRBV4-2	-	CASSQDRSKDEQYF
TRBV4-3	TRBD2	CASSRDIAGGYNEQFF
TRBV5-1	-	CASSLEGPYTSTDTQYF
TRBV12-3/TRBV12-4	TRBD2	CASSLGLGLAGLETQYF
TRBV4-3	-	CASSPWGDSRPYEQYF
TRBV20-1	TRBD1	CSASYQGAFLGTEAFF
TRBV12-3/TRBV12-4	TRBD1	CASSGTDYNEQFF
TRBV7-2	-	CASSLVVRVGDTQYF
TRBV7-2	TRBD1	CASSLWDSSSPLHF